What follows is one T cell receptor beta chain and its context. This record comes from a study of cytomegalovirus exposure and HLA in healthy donors. With 60 Vbeta and 13 Jbeta primers, the PCR was carried out. The protocol was immunoSEQ multiplex PCR, while the TCRdb copy is restricted to in-frame clones and leaves out a portion. Of about 92,000 clones listed, nearly 70% are singletons. The CDR3 length is 18 residues. V was clipped by 1 base and J by 2 bases, with 22 bases between them. Germline lookup yields CDR1 SGHDT and CDR2 YYEEEE. The chain combines TRBV5-6 with TRBJ2-7, with a possible D match to TRBD2 (6 bases). The TCR was taken from a middle-aged man in good health and CMV-seronegative. Sequenced: PBMCs. The CDR3 is CASSLLFSAGGITYEQYF. CDR3 coding DNA: TGTGCCAGCAGCTTGCTGTTTAGTGCCGGGGGAATAACCTACGAGCAGTACTTC.